This T cell receptor (beta chain) was retrieved from a study of Ad26.COV2.S vaccination and SARS-CoV-2 variants. About the study: Ad26.COV2.S, an intramuscular injection, was given once or twice 56 days apart. Study observations and caveats: It was reported that spike-specific CD8+ and CD4+ T cell responses were substantially broad after vaccination. It was found that vaccine and placebo recipients had similar non-spike TCR breadth. There was a possibility that the TCR breadth and depth analyses underestimated total T cell responses.

Germline V lookup: CDR1 LNHDA, CDR2 SQIVND (reference sequence). The CDR3 spans 11 residues. The ends were cut back, 4 bases at V and 8 bases at J, with 6 bases in the middle. Profiling relied on immunoSEQ multiplex PCR, and the TCRdb table lists in-frame clones only, not all of them. Altogether some 450,000 clones are present, roughly 87% being singletons, with the ten largest covering less than 4.5%. Treatment denoted: 15 to 20 received Ad26.COV2.S at low or high dose, single or two shots; 5 received placebo; per-sample allocation not given. Sampling occurred on day 63 after the first vaccine or placebo injection. Concerning this clone itself: Its target is unknown.

The sample in question was peripheral blood, obtained in a trial of Ad26.COV2.S vaccine versus placebo. The sequence was collected from a person aged 18-60 years who received the Ad26.COV2.S COVID-19 vaccine or a placebo. The V gene is TRBV19, the J gene TRBJ2-1; D unclear. The CDR3 coding sequence is TGTGCCAGTAGTAATATCGATGAGCAGTTCTTC. Its translation is CASSNIDEQFF.